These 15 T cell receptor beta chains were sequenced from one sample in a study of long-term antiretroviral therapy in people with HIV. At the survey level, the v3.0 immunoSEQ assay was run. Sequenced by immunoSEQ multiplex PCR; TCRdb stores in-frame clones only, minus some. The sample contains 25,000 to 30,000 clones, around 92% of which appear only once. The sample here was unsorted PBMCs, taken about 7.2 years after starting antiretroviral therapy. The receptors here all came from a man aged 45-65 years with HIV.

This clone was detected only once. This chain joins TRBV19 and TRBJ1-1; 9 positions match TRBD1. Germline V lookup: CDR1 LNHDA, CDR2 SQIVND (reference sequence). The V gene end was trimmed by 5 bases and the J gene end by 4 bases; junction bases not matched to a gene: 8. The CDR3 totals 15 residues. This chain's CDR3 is CASSLLTGGGTEAFF. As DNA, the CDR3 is TGTGCCAGTAGTCTCTTGACAGGGGGAGGCACTGAAGCTTTCTTT.

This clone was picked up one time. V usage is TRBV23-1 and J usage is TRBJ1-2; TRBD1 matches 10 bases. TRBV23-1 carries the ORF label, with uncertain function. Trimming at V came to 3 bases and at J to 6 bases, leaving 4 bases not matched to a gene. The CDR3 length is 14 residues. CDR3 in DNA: TGCGCCAGCAGTCATCCGGACAGGGGGGATGGCTACACCTTC. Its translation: CASSHPDRGDGYTF.

As DNA, the CDR3 is TGTGCCAGCATCATACTTCCGGGACAGCTTAATGAAAAACTGTTTTTT. It encodes CASIILPGQLNEKLFF. The chain is built from TRBV7-7 and TRBJ1-4; 7 bases fit TRBD1. Per the germline V gene, CDR1 is SSHAT and CDR2 is FNYEAQ (reference sequence). The CDR3 covers 16 residues. The J segment lost 4 bases and the V segment lost 7 bases, leaving 12 bases of the junction unmatched.

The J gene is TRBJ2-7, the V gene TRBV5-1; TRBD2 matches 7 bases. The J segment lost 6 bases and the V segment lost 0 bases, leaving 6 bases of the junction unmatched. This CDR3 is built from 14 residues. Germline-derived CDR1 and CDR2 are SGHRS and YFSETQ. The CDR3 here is CASSLGGGFFEQYF. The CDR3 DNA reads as TGCGCCAGCAGCTTGGGCGGGGGATTTTTCGAGCAGTACTTC. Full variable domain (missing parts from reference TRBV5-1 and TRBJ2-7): KAGVTQTPRYLIKTRGQQVTLSCSPISGHRSVSWYQQTPGQGLQFLFEYFSETQRNKGNFPGRFSGRQFSNSRSEMNVSTLELGDSALYLCASSLGGGFFEQYFGPGTRLTVT.

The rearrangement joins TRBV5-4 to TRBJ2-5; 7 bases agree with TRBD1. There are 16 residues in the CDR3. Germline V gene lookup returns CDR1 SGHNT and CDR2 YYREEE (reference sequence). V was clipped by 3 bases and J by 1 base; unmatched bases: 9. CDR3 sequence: CASSSLRDSPQETQYF. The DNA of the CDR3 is TGTGCCAGCAGCTCCCTACGGGACAGCCCCCAAGAGACCCAGTACTTC.

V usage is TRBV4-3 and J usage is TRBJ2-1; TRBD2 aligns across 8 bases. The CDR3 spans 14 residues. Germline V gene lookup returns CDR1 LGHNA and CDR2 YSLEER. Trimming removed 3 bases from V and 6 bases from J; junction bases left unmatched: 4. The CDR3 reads CASSHTRGGNEQFF. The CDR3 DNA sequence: TGCGCCAGCAGCCACACCCGGGGGGGCAATGAGCAGTTCTTC.

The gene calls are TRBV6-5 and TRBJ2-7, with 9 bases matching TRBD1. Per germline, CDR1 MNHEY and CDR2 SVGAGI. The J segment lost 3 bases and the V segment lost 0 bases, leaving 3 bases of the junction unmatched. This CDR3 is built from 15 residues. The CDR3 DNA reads TGTGCCAGCAGTTACTCAGGACAGGGGAACTACGAGCAGTACTTC. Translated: CASSYSGQGNYEQYF.

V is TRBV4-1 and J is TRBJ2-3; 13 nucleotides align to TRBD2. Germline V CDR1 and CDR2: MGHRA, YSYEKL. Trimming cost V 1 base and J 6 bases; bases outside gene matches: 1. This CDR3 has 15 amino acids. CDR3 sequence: CASSQGLAGGDTQYF. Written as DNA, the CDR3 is TGCGCCAGCAGCCAAGGACTAGCGGGGGGCGATACGCAGTATTTT.

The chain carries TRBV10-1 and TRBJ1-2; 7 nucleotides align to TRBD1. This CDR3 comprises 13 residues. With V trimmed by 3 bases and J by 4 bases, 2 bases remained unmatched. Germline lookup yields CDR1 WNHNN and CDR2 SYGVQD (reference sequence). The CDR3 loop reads CASSDRGSYGYTF. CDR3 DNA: TGCGCCAGCAGTGACAGGGGGTCCTATGGCTACACCTTC.

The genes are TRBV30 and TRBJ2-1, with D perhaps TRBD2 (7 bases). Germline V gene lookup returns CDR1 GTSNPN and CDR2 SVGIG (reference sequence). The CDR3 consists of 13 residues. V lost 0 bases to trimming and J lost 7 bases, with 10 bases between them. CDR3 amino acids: CAWSVGGGNEQFF. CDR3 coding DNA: TGTGCCTGGAGTGTAGGGGGGGGAAATGAGCAGTTCTTC.

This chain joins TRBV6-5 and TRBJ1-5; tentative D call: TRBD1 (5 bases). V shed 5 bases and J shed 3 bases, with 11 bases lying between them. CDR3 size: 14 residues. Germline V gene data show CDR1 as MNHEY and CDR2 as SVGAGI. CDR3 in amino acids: CASSPGHNNQPQHF. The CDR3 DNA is TGTGCCAGCAGTCCCGGACACAACAATCAGCCCCAGCATTTT.

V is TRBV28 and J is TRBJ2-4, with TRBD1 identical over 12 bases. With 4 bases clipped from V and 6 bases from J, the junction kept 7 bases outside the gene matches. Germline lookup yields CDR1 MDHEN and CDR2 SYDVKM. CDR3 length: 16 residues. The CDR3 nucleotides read TGTGCCAGCAGTTCTCCGGGACAGGGGGCGCGAAACATTCAGTACTTC. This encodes CASSSPGQGARNIQYF.

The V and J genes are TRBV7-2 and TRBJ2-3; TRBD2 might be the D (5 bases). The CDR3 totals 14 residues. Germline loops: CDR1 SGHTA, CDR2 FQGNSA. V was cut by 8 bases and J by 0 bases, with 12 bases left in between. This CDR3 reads CASLRARSTDTQYF. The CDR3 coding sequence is TGTGCCAGCTTGCGGGCACGTAGCACAGATACGCAGTATTTT.

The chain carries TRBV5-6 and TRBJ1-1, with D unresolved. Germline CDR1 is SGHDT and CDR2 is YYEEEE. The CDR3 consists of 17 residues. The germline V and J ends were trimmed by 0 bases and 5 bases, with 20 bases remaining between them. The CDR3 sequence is CASSLADRRLGGTEAFF. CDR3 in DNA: TGTGCCAGCAGCTTGGCCGACCGGAGATTAGGAGGGACTGAAGCTTTCTTT.

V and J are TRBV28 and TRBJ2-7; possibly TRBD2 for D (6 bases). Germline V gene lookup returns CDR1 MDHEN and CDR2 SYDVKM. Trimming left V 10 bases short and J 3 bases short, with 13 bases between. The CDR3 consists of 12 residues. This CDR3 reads CATMGGNYEQYF. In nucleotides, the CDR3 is TGTGCCACCATGGGAGGAAACTACGAGCAGTACTTC.